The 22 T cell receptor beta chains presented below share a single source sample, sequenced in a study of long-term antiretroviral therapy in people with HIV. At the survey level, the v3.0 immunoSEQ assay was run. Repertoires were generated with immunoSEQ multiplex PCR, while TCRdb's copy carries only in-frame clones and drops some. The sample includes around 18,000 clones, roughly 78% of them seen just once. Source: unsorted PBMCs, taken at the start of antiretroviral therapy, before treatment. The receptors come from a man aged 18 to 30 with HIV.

The CDR3 here is CAISDPLAGEITDTQYF. DNA for the CDR3: TGTGCCATCAGTGACCCACTAGCGGGAGAGATAACAGATACGCAGTATTTT. The chain employs TRBV10-3 and TRBJ2-3; 11 bases agree with TRBD2. The trim removed 3 bases at V and 3 bases at J, leaving 8 bases unmatched. CDR3 length: 17 amino acids. Germline V gene data show CDR1 as ENHRY and CDR2 as SYGVKD.

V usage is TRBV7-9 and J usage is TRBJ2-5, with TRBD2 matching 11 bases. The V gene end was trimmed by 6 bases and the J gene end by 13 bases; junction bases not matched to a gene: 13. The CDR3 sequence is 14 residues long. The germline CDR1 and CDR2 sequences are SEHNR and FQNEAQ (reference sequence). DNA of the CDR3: TGTGCCAGCAGGACACCGGGACTAGCGGAGGGCCTGTACTTC. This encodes CASRTPGLAEGLYF.

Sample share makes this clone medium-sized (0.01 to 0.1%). The CDR3 DNA sequence: TGCAGCGCCTGTTCGAACACTGAAGCTTTCTTT. Translation: CSACSNTEAFF. The chain couples TRBV29-1 to TRBJ1-1, with unresolved D. CDR1 SQVTM and CDR2 ANQGSEA come from the germline V gene. The CDR3 consists of 11 residues. Trimming cost V 7 bases and J 1 base, with 7 bases left between them.

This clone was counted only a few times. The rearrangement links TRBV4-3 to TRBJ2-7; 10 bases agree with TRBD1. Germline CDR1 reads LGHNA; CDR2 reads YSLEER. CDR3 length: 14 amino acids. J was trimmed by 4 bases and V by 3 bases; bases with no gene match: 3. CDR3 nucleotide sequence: TGCGCCAGCAGCCACGACAGGGGGCCGTACGAGCAGTACTTC. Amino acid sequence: CASSHDRGPYEQYF.

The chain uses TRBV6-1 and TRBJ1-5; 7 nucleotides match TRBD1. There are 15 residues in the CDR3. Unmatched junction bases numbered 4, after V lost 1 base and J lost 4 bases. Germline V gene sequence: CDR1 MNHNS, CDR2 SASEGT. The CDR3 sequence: CASSEGSGGNQPQHF. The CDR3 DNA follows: TGTGCCAGCAGTGAAGGTTCAGGGGGAAATCAGCCCCAGCATTTT.

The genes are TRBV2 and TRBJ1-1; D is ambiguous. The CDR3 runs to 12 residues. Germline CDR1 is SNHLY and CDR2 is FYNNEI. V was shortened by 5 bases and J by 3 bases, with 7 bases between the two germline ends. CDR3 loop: CASSLVYTEAFF. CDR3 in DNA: TGTGCCAGCAGTCTAGTTTACACTGAAGCTTTCTTT.

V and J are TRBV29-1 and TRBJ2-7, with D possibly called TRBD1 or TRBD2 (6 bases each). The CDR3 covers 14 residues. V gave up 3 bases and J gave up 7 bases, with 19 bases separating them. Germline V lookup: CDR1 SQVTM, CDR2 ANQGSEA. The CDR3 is CSVDPKRGVEEQYF. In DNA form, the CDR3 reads TGCAGCGTTGATCCCAAGAGGGGGGTCGAAGAGCAGTACTTC.

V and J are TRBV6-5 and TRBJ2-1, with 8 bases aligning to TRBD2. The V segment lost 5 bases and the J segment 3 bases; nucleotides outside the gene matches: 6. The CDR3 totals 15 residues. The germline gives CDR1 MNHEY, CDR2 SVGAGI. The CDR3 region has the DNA TGTGCCAGCAGTCCAACTAGCGGCCTCTACAATGAGCAGTTCTTC. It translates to CASSPTSGLYNEQFF.

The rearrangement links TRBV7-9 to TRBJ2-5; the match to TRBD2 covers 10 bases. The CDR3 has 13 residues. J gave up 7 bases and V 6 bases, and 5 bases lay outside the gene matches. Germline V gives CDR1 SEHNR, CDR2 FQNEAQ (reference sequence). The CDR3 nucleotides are TGTGCCAGCAGTCAAGCGGGAGGGCGGACCCAGTACTTC. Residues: CASSQAGGRTQYF.

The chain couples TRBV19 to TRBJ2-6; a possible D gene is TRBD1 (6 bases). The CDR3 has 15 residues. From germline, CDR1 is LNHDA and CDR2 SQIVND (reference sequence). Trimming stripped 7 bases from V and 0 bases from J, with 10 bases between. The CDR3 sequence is CASKDSASGANVLTF. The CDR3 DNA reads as TGTGCCAGTAAGGACAGCGCCTCTGGGGCCAACGTCCTGACTTTC. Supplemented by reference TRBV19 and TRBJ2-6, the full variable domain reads DGGITQSPKYLFRKEGQNVTLSCEQNLNHDAMYWYRQDPGQGLRLIYYSQIVNDFQKGDIAEGYSVSREKKESFPLTVTSAQKNPTAFYLCASKDSASGANVLTFGAGSRLTVL.

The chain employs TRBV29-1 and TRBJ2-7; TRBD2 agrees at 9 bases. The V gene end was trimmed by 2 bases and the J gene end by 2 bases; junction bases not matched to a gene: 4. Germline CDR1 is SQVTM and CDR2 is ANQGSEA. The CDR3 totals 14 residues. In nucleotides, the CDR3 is TGCAGCGTTGAATCGGCTAGCGGGACCTACGAGCAGTACTTC. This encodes CSVESASGTYEQYF.

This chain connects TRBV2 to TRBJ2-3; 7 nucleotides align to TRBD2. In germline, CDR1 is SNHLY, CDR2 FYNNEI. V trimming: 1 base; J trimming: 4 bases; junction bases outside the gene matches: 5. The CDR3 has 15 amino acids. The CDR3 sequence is CASSEGAGIADTQYF. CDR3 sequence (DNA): TGTGCCAGCAGTGAAGGAGCGGGAATAGCAGATACGCAGTATTTT. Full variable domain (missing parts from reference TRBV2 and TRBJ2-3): EPEVTQTPSHQVTQMGQEVILRCVPISNHLYFYWYRQILGQKVEFLVSFYNNEISEKSEIFDDQFSVERPDGSNFTLKIRSTKLEDSAMYFCASSEGAGIADTQYFGPGTRLTVL.

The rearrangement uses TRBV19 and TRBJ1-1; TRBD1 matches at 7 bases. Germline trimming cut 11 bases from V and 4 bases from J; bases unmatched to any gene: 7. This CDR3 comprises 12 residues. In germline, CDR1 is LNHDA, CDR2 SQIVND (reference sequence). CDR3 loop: CAGGDSGTEAFF. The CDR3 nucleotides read TGTGCCGGAGGGGACAGTGGCACTGAAGCTTTCTTT.

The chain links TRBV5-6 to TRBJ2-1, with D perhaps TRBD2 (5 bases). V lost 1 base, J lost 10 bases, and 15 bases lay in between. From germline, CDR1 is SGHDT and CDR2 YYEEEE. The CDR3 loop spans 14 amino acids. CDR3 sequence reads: CASSLFPGSSEQFF. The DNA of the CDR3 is TGTGCCAGCAGCTTGTTTCCGGGATCGTCGGAGCAGTTCTTC.

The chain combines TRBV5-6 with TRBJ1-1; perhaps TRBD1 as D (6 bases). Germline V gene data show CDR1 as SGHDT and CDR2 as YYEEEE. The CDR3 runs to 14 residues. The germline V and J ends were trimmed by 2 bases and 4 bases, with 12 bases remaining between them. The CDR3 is CASSFQGMFTEAFF. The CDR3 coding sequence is TGTGCCAGCAGCTTTCAGGGGATGTTCACTGAAGCTTTCTTT.

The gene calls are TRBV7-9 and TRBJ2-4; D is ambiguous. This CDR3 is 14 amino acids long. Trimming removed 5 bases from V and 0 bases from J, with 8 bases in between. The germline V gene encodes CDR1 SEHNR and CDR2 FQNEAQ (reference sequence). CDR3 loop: CASSSYLAKNIQYF. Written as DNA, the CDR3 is TGTGCCAGCAGCAGTTACCTAGCCAAAAACATTCAGTACTTC.

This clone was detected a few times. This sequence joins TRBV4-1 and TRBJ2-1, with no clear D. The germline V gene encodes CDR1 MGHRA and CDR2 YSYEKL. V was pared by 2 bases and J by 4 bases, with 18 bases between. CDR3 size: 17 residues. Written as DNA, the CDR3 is TGCGCCAGCAGCCAATTTTCCGATTATATGGAGTACAATGAGCAGTTCTTC. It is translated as CASSQFSDYMEYNEQFF.

For the CDR3, the DNA is TGCGCCAGCAGCCAAGAGGGGGTTAAGTGCCAAGAGACCCAGTACTTC. This sequence encodes CASSQEGVKCQETQYF. J is TRBJ2-5 and V is TRBV4-3; perhaps D is TRBD1 or TRBD2 (5 bases each). The ends were cut back, 0 bases at V and 1 base at J, with 12 bases in the middle. CDR3 length: 16 amino acids. Germline V gene sequence: CDR1 LGHNA, CDR2 YSLEER.

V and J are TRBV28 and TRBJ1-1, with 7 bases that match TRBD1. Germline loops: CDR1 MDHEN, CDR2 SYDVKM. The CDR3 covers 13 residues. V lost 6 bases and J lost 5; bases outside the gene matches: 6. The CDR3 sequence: CASSYRGGTEAFF. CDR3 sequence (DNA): TGTGCCAGCAGCTACAGGGGAGGGACTGAAGCTTTCTTT.

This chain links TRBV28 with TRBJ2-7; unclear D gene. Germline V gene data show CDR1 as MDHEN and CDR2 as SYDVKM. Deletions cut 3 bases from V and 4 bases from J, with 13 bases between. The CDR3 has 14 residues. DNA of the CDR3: TGTGCCAGCAGTTTGTTAGGGTTCGGGTACGAGCAGTACTTC. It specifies CASSLLGFGYEQYF.

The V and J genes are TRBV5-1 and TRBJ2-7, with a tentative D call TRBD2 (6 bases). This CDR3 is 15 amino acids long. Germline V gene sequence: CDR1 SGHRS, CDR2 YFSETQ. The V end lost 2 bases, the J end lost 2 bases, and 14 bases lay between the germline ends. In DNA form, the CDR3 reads TGCGCCAGCAGCTTTCGGGTAGCGGATCCCTACGAGCAGTACTTC. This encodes CASSFRVADPYEQYF. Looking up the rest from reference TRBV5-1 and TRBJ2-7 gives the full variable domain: KAGVTQTPRYLIKTRGQQVTLSCSPISGHRSVSWYQQTPGQGLQFLFEYFSETQRNKGNFPGRFSGRQFSNSRSEMNVSTLELGDSALYLCASSFRVADPYEQYFGPGTRLTVT.

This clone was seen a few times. Here the CDR3 reads CASSPPNRAYQETQYF. The CDR3 DNA is TGTGCCAGCTCACCACCTAACCGGGCGTACCAAGAGACCCAGTACTTC. The chain carries TRBV18 and TRBJ2-5; unclear D gene. The germline CDR1 and CDR2 sequences are KGHSH and LQKENI. The CDR3 has 16 residues. V was trimmed by 0 bases and J by 0 bases, leaving 11 bases between them.